These 10 T cell receptor beta chains came from one sample sequenced in a study of blood T cell repertoires in COVID-19. Generated by immunoSEQ multiplex PCR, the TCRdb table keeps only in-frame clones and is missing some. This table has more than 300,000 clones, around nine tenths appearing once. The sequencing sample was made of peripheral blood. All receptors come from a woman aged 30 to 39 with COVID-19, enrolled during active disease.

V usage is TRBV28 and J usage is TRBJ2-7; no reliable D call. The CDR3 is 17 residues long. Between the trimmed V and J ends, which lost 2 bases and 2 bases, there was a span of 19 bases. Per the germline V gene, CDR1 is MDHEN and CDR2 is SYDVKM. In nucleotides, the CDR3 is TGTGCCAGCAGTTTACCCGAATCATACAACATTACCTACGAGCAGTACGTC. Translated, it gives CASSLPESYNITYEQYV.

The chain joins TRBV6-2 or TRBV6-3 to TRBJ2-2; no definite D call. CDR1 MNHEY and CDR2 SVGEGT come from the germline V gene. This CDR3 region has 14 residues. V was pared by 3 bases and J by 8 bases, with 13 bases between. The CDR3 bases are TGTGCCAGCAGTTATGAGAGGATTATAGGGGAGCTGTTTTTT. It specifies CASSYERIIGELFF.

The rearrangement links TRBV4-1 to TRBJ1-6; D perhaps matches TRBD1 (6 bases). The CDR3 is made up of 15 amino acids. Germline CDR1 and CDR2: MGHRA and YSYEKL. Trimming removed 4 bases at V and 5 bases at J, with 12 bases between. The CDR3 DNA reads as TGCGCCAGCAGCCGAATGGACAGCGATAATTCACCCCTCCACTTT. Amino acids: CASSRMDSDNSPLHF.

V gene TRBV7-9 combines with J gene TRBJ2-7; no clear D. The CDR3 loop spans 18 amino acids. Per the germline V gene, CDR1 is SEHNR and CDR2 is FQNEAQ (reference sequence). Trimming removed 5 bases at V and 4 bases at J, with 27 bases between. The CDR3 is CASSPPVRVTHIVYEQYF. The CDR3 nucleotides read TGTGCCAGCAGCCCTCCTGTACGGGTGACCCATATAGTTTACGAGCAGTACTTC.

V gene TRBV29-1 combines with J gene TRBJ2-1; D is perhaps TRBD2 (6 bases). Trimming shortened V by 5 bases and J by 9 bases, and 20 bases separated the two germline ends. CDR1 and CDR2 (germline): SQVTM, ANQGSEA. The CDR3 covers 14 residues. Here the CDR3 reads CSVTNGSGPGEQFF. DNA of the CDR3: TGCAGCGTTACTAATGGTAGCGGACCCGGTGAGCAGTTCTTC.

V gene TRBV6-5 combines with J gene TRBJ2-3; no clear D gene. Deletions cut 4 bases from V and 3 bases from J, with 8 bases between. Germline-derived CDR1 and CDR2 are MNHEY and SVGAGI. This CDR3 has 13 amino acids. CDR3 nucleotide sequence: TGTGCCAGCAGTTTAGCTCAGACAGATACGCAGTATTTT. It specifies CASSLAQTDTQYF.

The rearrangement joins TRBV7-8 to TRBJ1-1, with D perhaps matching TRBD1 (6 bases). This CDR3 contains 16 residues. Per the germline V gene, CDR1 is SGHVS and CDR2 is FQNEAQ. V lost 1 base and J 0 bases, leaving 12 bases between the germline ends. CDR3 region: CASSLGTGSLNTEAFF. CDR3 coding DNA: TGTGCCAGCAGCTTAGGAACAGGGTCACTGAACACTGAAGCTTTCTTT.

With respect to this clone: The germline gene is not matched at one end of the junction; a read error may be the cause. The chain recombines TRBV7-2 with TRBJ1-2; no clear D gene. The CDR3 is 13 residues long. CDR1 and CDR2 from the germline V gene are SGHTA and FQGNSA. As DNA, the CDR3 is TGTGCCAGCAGCTTATCGGCTTTCGAGGCGGGGAACTTC. Translation: CASSLSAFEAGNF.

This sequence joins TRBV3-1 (or the pseudogene TRBV3-2) and TRBJ1-4, with D perhaps matching TRBD1 (6 bases). V lost 1 base to trimming and J lost 8 bases, with 8 bases between them. Per the germline V gene, CDR1 is LGHDT and CDR2 is YNNKEL (reference sequence). The CDR3 sequence is 13 residues long. CDR3 in DNA: TGTGCCAGCAGCCAAGCCGGGACAGAAAAACTGTTTTTT. The encoded protein is CASSQAGTEKLFF.

This chain joins TRBV5-1 and TRBJ2-3; perhaps TRBD1 as D (5 bases). Germline V lookup: CDR1 SGHRS, CDR2 YFSETQ. The V end lost 4 bases, the J end lost 4 bases, and 13 bases lay between the germline ends. The CDR3 covers 14 residues. As DNA, the CDR3 is TGCGCCAGCAGCCAGGGCTCTGGGGCAGATACGCAGTATTTT. Its translation is CASSQGSGADTQYF.